What follows are 12 T cell receptor beta chains derived from one specimen sequenced in a study of T cell responses to AZD1222 COVID-19 vaccine. The assay was immunoSEQ multiplex PCR, and TCRdb's table has in-frame clones only and misses some. This table holds 250,000 to 300,000 clones, almost 95% found once. The sample in question was peripheral blood, obtained 28 days after the second AZD1222 dose. All receptors derive from an adult who received the AZD1222 COVID-19 vaccine.

The chain has TRBV5-4 and TRBJ1-5; D unclear. V was trimmed by 0 bases and J by 3 bases, leaving 7 bases between them. This CDR3 has 14 residues. Germline loops: CDR1 SGHNT, CDR2 YYREEE (reference sequence). CDR3 nucleotides: TGTGCCAGCAGCTTGGGCGGGCCCAATCAGCCCCAGCATTTT. Protein: CASSLGGPNQPQHF.

The rearrangement links TRBV4-2 to TRBJ1-5; D is unclear. Germline-derived CDR1 and CDR2 are LGHNA and YNFKEQ. V shed 1 base and J shed 7 bases, with 20 bases lying between them. The CDR3 contains 17 residues. Here the CDR3 reads CASSQGTSSRVRQPQHF. CDR3 DNA: TGTGCCAGCAGCCAAGGTACATCTTCCCGAGTTCGGCAGCCCCAGCATTTT.

This clone was counted once. The V gene is TRBV27, the J gene TRBJ1-5; tentatively, D is TRBD1 (5 bases). V lost 0 bases, J lost 2 bases, and 8 bases lay in between. The germline CDR1 and CDR2 sequences are MNHEY and SMNVEV (reference sequence). The CDR3 has 15 amino acids. CDR3 sequence: CASSLSFRGNQPQHF. As DNA, the CDR3 is TGTGCCAGCAGTTTATCGTTCAGGGGCAATCAGCCCCAGCATTTT.

The chain employs TRBV10-1 and TRBJ1-1, with D unresolved. Trimming removed 4 bases from V and 1 base from J, with 10 bases in between. Germline assignment: CDR1 WNHNN and CDR2 SYGVQD (reference sequence). This CDR3 spans 14 amino acids. DNA of the CDR3: TGCGCCAGCAGTGCAGGATTGAAGAACACTGAAGCTTTCTTT. Amino acids: CASSAGLKNTEAFF.

In this sample, this clone turned up once. The chain combines TRBV5-1 with TRBJ2-5; tentatively, D is TRBD1 (5 bases). The length of the CDR3 is 14 residues. The V and J ends lost 3 bases and 6 bases respectively, with 15 bases between them. CDR1 is SGHRS and CDR2 is YFSETQ in the germline V gene. CDR3 in DNA: TGCGCCAGCAGCTGGGCTGGGGCAGGCAAGACCCAGTACTTC. This codes for CASSWAGAGKTQYF.

The chain joins TRBV2 to TRBJ2-1; 7 bases align to TRBD2. Trimming cost V 4 bases and J 2 bases; bases outside gene matches: 2. This CDR3 spans 14 amino acids. Germline V gene lookup returns CDR1 SNHLY and CDR2 FYNNEI. CDR3 bases: TGTGCCAGCAGTGCTAGCGGAACCTACAATGAGCAGTTCTTC. It is translated as CASSASGTYNEQFF.

This chain links TRBV2 with TRBJ2-1; 10 nucleotides agree with TRBD1. The CDR3 is made up of 15 amino acids. The V and J ends lost 8 bases and 8 bases, in that order; junction bases with no gene match: 12. Per the germline V gene, CDR1 is SNHLY and CDR2 is FYNNEI. As DNA, the CDR3 is TGTGCCAGCCCTGGCATCGGACAGGGGGAGTATGAGCAGTTCTTC. Translated, it gives CASPGIGQGEYEQFF.

The gene calls are TRBV5-6 and TRBJ2-2; no reliable D call. Germline CDR1 reads SGHDT; CDR2 reads YYEEEE. The ends were cut back, 0 bases at V and 6 bases at J, with 18 bases in the middle. The CDR3 contains 17 residues. The CDR3 sequence: CASSLATSIGVPGELFF. CDR3 nucleotides: TGTGCCAGCAGCTTGGCCACGAGTATTGGGGTTCCCGGGGAGCTGTTTTTT.

This chain links TRBV10-1 with TRBJ2-7; tentatively, D is TRBD1 (5 bases). Trimming cost V 4 bases and J 6 bases, with 13 bases left between them. Germline values: CDR1 WNHNN, CDR2 SYGVQD (reference sequence). The CDR3 is made up of 13 amino acids. The DNA for the CDR3 is TGCGCCAGCAGTGCAGGGAAACCCTCCGAGCAGTACTTC. Protein product: CASSAGKPSEQYF.

This clone came up once. The rearrangement links TRBV28 to TRBJ1-2; D is ambiguous. The CDR3 is made up of 15 amino acids. Germline V lookup: CDR1 MDHEN, CDR2 SYDVKM. Deletions cut 7 bases from V and 5 bases from J, with 20 bases between. DNA for the CDR3: TGTGCCAGCATTGGATGGACCGGCGTCGAGTATGGCTACACCTTC. Translated: CASIGWTGVEYGYTF.

The genes are TRBV28 and TRBJ2-1; 10 bases map to TRBD1. Germline V gene sequence: CDR1 MDHEN, CDR2 SYDVKM. CDR3 length equals 17 residues. V gave up 10 bases and J gave up 8 bases; unmatched junction bases: 20. The CDR3 region is CAIAVISDRGWLDEQFF. CDR3 nucleotide sequence: TGTGCCATAGCCGTAATTTCGGACAGGGGGTGGTTGGATGAGCAGTTCTTC.

The chain joins TRBV5-4 to TRBJ2-4, with D perhaps matching TRBD1 or TRBD2 (5 bases each). The length of the CDR3 is 15 residues. The V end lost 7 bases, the J end lost 0 bases, and 14 bases lay between the germline ends. CDR1 and CDR2 from the germline V gene are SGHNT and YYREEE (reference sequence). CDR3 in DNA: TGTGCCAGCCACGAGAGGGGTCTAGCCAAAAACATTCAGTACTTC. It is translated as CASHERGLAKNIQYF.